This T cell receptor (beta chain) was sequenced during a study of blood T cell repertoires in COVID-19. This clone was found once. In the source study's methods: By means of reference gene primer amplification, nucleated cell counts were estimated. Here immunoSEQ multiplex PCR was the method, and the copy in TCRdb shows in-frame clones only, minus some. V, J and clone size reflect that table, while D and trimming were determined from the DNA. The sample holds approximately 100,000 clones; 75% to 85% are singletons and the top ten take about 5%. The receptor's source is a man in his fifties or sixties with acute or convalescent COVID-19. The specimen sequenced was peripheral blood.

CDR3 coding DNA: TGCGCCAGCAGCCCCTCAACAGGGGTAGGCACTGAAGCTTTCTTT. Protein product: CASSPSTGVGTEAFF. V gene TRBV5-1 combines with J gene TRBJ1-1; 7 bases fit TRBD1. The germline V gene has CDR1 SGHRS and CDR2 YFSETQ. The V gene end was trimmed by 4 bases and the J gene end by 4 bases; junction bases not matched to a gene: 10. CDR3 length: 15 residues.